This T cell receptor beta chain stems from a study of memory B cells and T cells in multiple sclerosis. Findings and caveats of the study: Compartments had unequal clone-set sizes, affecting shared clonotype counts.

With V trimmed by 2 bases and J by 6 bases, 3 bases remained unmatched. CDR1 is SEHNR and CDR2 is FQNEAQ in the germline V gene (reference sequence). The CDR3 is 13 amino acids. This clone was seen only once. Its antigen is as yet unknown. Only in-frame clones appear in the TCRdb table, and some are missing; sequencing was by immunoSEQ multiplex PCR. The table includes 12,000 to 15,000 clones, roughly three quarters detected once. The sequencing input was memory (CD45RO+) CD4+ T cells from blood. The chain uses TRBV7-9 and TRBJ1-1, with TRBD1 matching over 7 bases. This sequence originates from a human donor with multiple sclerosis. CDR3 residues: CASSLTDRAEAFF. The CDR3 DNA sequence: TGTGCCAGCAGCTTAACCGACAGGGCTGAAGCTTTCTTT.